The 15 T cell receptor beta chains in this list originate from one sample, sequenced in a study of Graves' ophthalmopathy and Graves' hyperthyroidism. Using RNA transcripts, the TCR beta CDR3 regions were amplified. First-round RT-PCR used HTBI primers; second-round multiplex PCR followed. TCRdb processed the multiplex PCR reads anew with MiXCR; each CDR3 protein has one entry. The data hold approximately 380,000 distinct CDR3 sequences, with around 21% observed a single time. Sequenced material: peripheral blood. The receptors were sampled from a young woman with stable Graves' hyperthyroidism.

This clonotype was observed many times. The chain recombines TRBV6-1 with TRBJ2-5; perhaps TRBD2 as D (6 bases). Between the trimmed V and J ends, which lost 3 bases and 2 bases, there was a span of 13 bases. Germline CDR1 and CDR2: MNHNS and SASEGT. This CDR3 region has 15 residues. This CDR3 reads CASSDSIGLQETQYF. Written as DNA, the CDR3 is TGTGCCAGCAGTGATTCAATCGGACTACAAGAGACCCAGTACTTC.

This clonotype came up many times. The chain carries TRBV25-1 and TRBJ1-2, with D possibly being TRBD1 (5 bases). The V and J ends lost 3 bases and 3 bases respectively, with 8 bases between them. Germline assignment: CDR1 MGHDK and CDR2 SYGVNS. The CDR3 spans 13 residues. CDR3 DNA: TGTGCCAGCAGTGACCGGGGACACTATGGCTACACCTTC. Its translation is CASSDRGHYGYTF.

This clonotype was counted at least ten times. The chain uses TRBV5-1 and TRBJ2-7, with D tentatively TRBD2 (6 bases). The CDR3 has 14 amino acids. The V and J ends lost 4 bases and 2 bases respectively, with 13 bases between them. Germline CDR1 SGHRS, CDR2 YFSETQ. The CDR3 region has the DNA TGCGCCAGCAGCCTAGGGGACTTTACCTACGAGCAGTACTTC. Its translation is CASSLGDFTYEQYF.

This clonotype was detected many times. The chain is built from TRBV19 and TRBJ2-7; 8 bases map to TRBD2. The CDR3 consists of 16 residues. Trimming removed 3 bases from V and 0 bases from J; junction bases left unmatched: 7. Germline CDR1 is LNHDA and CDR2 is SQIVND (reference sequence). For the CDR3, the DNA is TGTGCCAGTAGTATCCTACTGACTAGCGCCTCCTACGAGCAGTACTTC. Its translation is CASSILLTSASYEQYF.

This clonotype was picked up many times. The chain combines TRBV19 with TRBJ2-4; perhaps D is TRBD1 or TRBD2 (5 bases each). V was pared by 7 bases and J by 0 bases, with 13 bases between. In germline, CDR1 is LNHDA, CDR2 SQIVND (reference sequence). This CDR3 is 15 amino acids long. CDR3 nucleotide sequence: TGTGCCAGTAAAACCTCCGGGACAGCCAAAAACATTCAGTACTTC. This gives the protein CASKTSGTAKNIQYF.

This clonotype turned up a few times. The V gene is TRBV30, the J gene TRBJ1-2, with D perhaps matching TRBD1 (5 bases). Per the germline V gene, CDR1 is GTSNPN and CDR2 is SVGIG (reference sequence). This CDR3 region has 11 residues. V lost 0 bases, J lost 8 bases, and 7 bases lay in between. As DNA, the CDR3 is TGTGCCTGGAGTGTTCGGGGCGGCTACACCTTC. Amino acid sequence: CAWSVRGGYTF. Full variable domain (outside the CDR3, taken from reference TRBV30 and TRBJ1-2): SQTIHQWPATLVQPVGSPLSLECTVEGTSNPNLYWYRQAAGRGLQLLFYSVGIGQISSEVPQNLSASRPQDRQFILSSKKLLLSDSGFYLCAWSVRGGYTFGSGTRLTVV.

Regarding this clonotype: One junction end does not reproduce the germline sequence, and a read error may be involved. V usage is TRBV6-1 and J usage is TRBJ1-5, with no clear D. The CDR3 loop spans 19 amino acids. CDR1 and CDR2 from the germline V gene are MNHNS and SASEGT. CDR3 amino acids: CASSEVLGRRENSNQPQRF. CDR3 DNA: TGTGCCAGTAGTGAAGTTCTGGGTCGTCGGGAAAATAGCAATCAGCCCCAGCGTTTT.

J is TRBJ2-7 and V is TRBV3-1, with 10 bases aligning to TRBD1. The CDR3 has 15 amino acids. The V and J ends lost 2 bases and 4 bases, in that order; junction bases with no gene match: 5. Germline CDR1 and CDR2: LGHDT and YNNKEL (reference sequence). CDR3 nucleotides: TGTGCCAGCAGCCAACCCGGGACAGGGGCATACGAGCAGTACTTC. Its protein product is CASSQPGTGAYEQYF.

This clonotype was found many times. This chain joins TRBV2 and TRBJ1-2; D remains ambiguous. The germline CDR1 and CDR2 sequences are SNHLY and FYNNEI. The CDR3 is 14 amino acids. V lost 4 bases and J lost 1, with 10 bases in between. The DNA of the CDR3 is TGTGCCAGCAGTGCGTTTGAGCGTAACTATGGCTACACCTTC. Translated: CASSAFERNYGYTF.

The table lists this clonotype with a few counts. The CDR3 loop is CASGGTGRIGEAFF. The CDR3 DNA follows: TGTGCTAGTGGTGGGACAGGGAGGATCGGTGAAGCTTTCTTT. This chain links TRBV12-5 with TRBJ1-1, with 9 nucleotides matching TRBD1. Looked up from germline, CDR1 is LGHNT and CDR2 is FRNRAP. The J segment lost 7 bases and the V segment lost 5 bases, leaving 8 bases of the junction unmatched. The CDR3 runs 14 residues. The full variable domain, in which reference TRBV12-5 and TRBJ1-1 provide the parts outside the CDR3, is DARVTQTPRHKVTEMGQEVTMRCQPILGHNTVFWYRQTMMQGLELLAYFRNRAPLDDSGMPKDRFSAEMPDATLATLKIQPSEPRDSAVYFCASGGTGRIGEAFFGQGTRLTVV.

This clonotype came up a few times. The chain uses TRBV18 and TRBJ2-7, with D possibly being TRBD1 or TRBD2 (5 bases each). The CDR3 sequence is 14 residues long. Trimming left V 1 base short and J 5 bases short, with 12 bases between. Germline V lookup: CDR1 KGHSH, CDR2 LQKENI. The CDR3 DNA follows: TGTGCCAGCTCACCACAGGCCAGGGAGAACGAGCAGTACTTC. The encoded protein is CASSPQARENEQYF.

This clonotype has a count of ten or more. CDR3: CASGVQTIQPQHF. The CDR3 bases are TGTGCCAGCGGGGTACAGACAATTCAGCCCCAGCATTTT. This chain links TRBV2 with TRBJ1-5, with D hard to call. Per germline, CDR1 SNHLY and CDR2 FYNNEI. There are 13 residues in the CDR3. Trimming stripped 8 bases from V and 6 bases from J, with 14 bases between.

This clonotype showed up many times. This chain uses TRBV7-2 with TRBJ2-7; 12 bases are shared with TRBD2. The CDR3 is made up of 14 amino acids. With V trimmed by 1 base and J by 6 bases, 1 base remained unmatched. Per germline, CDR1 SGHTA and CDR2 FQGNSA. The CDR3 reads CASSLELAGGEQYF. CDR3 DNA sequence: TGTGCCAGCAGCTTAGAACTAGCGGGAGGCGAGCAGTACTTC.

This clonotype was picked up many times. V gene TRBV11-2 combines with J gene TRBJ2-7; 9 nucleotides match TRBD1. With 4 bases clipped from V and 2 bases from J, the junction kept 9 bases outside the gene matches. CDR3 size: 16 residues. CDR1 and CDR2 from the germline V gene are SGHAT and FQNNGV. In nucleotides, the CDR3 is TGTGCCAGCAGCTCCTGGTATGGGACAGGGACCTACGAGCAGTACTTC. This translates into CASSSWYGTGTYEQYF. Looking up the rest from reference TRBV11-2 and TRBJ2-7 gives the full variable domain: EAGVAQSPRYKIIEKRQSVAFWCNPISGHATLYWYQQILGQGPKLLIQFQNNGVVDDSQLPKDRFSAERLKGVDSTLKIQPAKLEDSAVYLCASSSWYGTGTYEQYFGPGTRLTVT.

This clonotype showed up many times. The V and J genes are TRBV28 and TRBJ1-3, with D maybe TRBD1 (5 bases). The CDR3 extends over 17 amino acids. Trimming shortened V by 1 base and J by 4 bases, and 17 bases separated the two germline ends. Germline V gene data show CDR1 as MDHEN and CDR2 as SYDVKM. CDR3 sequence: CASSLSKARRAGNTIYF. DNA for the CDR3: TGTGCCAGCAGTTTATCCAAGGCCCGCAGGGCCGGAAACACCATATATTTT.